The 22 T cell receptor beta chains reported below all come from one sample, sequenced in a study of T cell responses to AZD1222 COVID-19 vaccine. Sequencing was performed with immunoSEQ multiplex PCR; in TCRdb, only in-frame clones are kept and a portion is missing. The data show around 100,000 clones, roughly nine tenths seen once. Material: peripheral blood, obtained on day 0 of AZD1222 vaccination. These receptors originate from an adult in good health.

V gene TRBV28 combines with J gene TRBJ2-7; unclear D gene. V was pared by 2 bases and J by 2 bases, with 10 bases between. The length of the CDR3 is 14 residues. The germline gives CDR1 MDHEN, CDR2 SYDVKM. This CDR3 is CASSLPDIAYEQYF. The CDR3 coding sequence is TGTGCCAGCAGTTTACCGGATATAGCCTACGAGCAGTACTTC.

This chain connects TRBV18 to TRBJ2-1; D not certain. Trimming cost V 4 bases and J 3 bases, with 7 bases left between them. The CDR3 extends over 13 amino acids. CDR1 KGHSH and CDR2 LQKENI come from the germline V gene. Written as DNA, the CDR3 is TGTGCCAGCTCACAGGGCGGCTACAATGAGCAGTTCTTC. Amino acid sequence: CASSQGGYNEQFF.

V and J are TRBV23-1 and TRBJ1-6, with D tentatively TRBD1 (6 bases). TRBV23-1 falls under the ORF class, with uncertain function. The CDR3 is 15 residues long. Trimming pared 10 bases from V and 0 bases from J, leaving 13 bases between. The CDR3: CAIRQVSSYNSPLHF. In DNA form, the CDR3 reads TGCGCCATTAGACAGGTCAGCTCCTATAATTCACCCCTCCACTTT.

Written as DNA, the CDR3 is TGCAGCGTTGACCCGGGACTGTCAAACATTCAGTACTTC. Protein sequence: CSVDPGLSNIQYF. This chain joins TRBV29-1 and TRBJ2-4; weak D call: TRBD2 (6 bases). V was clipped by 3 bases and J by 6 bases, with 12 bases between them. The CDR3 runs 13 residues. Germline values: CDR1 SQVTM, CDR2 ANQGSEA. Full variable domain (remainder filled in from reference TRBV29-1 and TRBJ2-4): SAVISQKPSRDICQRGTSLTIQCQVDSQVTMMFWYRQQPGQSLTLIATANQGSEATYESGFVIDKFPISRPNLTFSTLTVSNMSPEDSSIYLCSVDPGLSNIQYFGAGTRLSVL.

The gene calls are TRBV25-1 and TRBJ2-1, with 8 bases matching TRBD2. Germline V gene lookup returns CDR1 MGHDK and CDR2 SYGVNS. This CDR3 is built from 13 residues. V was clipped by 4 bases and J by 7 bases; unmatched bases: 3. DNA for the CDR3: TGTGCCAGCAGTGGCGGACTAGCTAATGAGCAGTTCTTC. Protein product: CASSGGLANEQFF. Full variable domain (remainder filled in from reference TRBV25-1 and TRBJ2-1): EADIYQTPRYLVIGTGKKITLECSQTMGHDKMYWYQQDPGMELHLIHYSYGVNSTEKGDLSSESTVSRIRTEHFPLTLESARPSHTSQYLCASSGGLANEQFFGPGTRLTVL.

The gene calls are TRBV9 and TRBJ1-6; the D gene is possibly TRBD1 (5 bases). The V and J ends lost 7 bases and 8 bases respectively, with 13 bases between them. The CDR3 has 13 amino acids. Germline V gives CDR1 SGDLS, CDR2 YYNGEE. In nucleotides, the CDR3 is TGTGCCAGCGAGGGGAGGGGATATTCACCCCTCCACTTT. Translation gives CASEGRGYSPLHF.

The chain recombines TRBV11-2 with TRBJ2-5; TRBD1 agrees at 8 bases. Losses at the gene ends were 5 bases for V and 4 bases for J; bases not matched to a gene: 6. The CDR3 is made up of 14 amino acids. Germline lookup yields CDR1 SGHAT and CDR2 FQNNGV. Written as DNA, the CDR3 is TGTGCCAGCAGCCAGGGGGCAGGGAGAGAGACCCAGTACTTC. Protein sequence: CASSQGAGRETQYF.

This chain uses TRBV11-3 with TRBJ2-7; a weak D match, TRBD2 (6 bases). V lost 1 base and J 4 bases, leaving 11 bases between the germline ends. The CDR3 runs 14 residues. Per germline, CDR1 SGHNT and CDR2 YENEEA. The CDR3 region is CASSLVRELYEQYF. The DNA for the CDR3 is TGTGCCAGCAGCTTAGTACGGGAGCTGTACGAGCAGTACTTC.

DNA of the CDR3: TGTGCCTGGAGCGAGGGGTATTCACCCCTCCACTTT. This gives the protein CAWSEGYSPLHF. J is TRBJ1-6 and V is TRBV30; possibly TRBD1 for D (5 bases). Trimming stripped 3 bases from V and 8 bases from J, with 8 bases between. The germline V gene encodes CDR1 GTSNPN and CDR2 SVGIG (reference sequence). This CDR3 is 12 amino acids long.

The chain recombines TRBV7-9 with TRBJ1-2; D is possibly TRBD1 (5 bases). Trimming removed 5 bases from V and 2 bases from J, with 12 bases in between. This CDR3 is built from 14 residues. Germline CDR1 is SEHNR and CDR2 is FQNEAQ (reference sequence). This chain's CDR3 is CASSAARDNYGYTF. The CDR3 DNA reads TGTGCCAGCAGCGCGGCGCGGGACAACTATGGCTACACCTTC.

In this sample, this clone turned up once. The CDR3 region has the DNA TGCAGTGCTTGGACAGGCAATGAGCAGTTCTTC. This sequence encodes CSAWTGNEQFF. The V call is TRBV20-1, the J call TRBJ2-1; the match to TRBD1 covers 7 bases. The CDR3 has 11 residues. Germline V gene data show CDR1 as DFQATT and CDR2 as SNEGSKA (reference sequence). Trimming at V came to 5 bases and at J to 6 bases, leaving 1 base not matched to a gene.

DNA of the CDR3: TGTGCCAGCAGTTTACCGGGTACCGGGGAGCTGTTTTTT. Translated, it gives CASSLPGTGELFF. The genes are TRBV12-3 or TRBV12-4 and TRBJ2-2; D ambiguous. Deletions cut 2 bases from V and 5 bases from J, with 6 bases between. The CDR3 extends over 13 amino acids.

This chain uses TRBV2 with TRBJ2-7; 8 bases fit TRBD1. The germline V gene encodes CDR1 SNHLY and CDR2 FYNNEI. The CDR3 is 12 amino acids. V lost 4 bases to trimming and J lost 7 bases; unmatched junction nucleotides: 3. The CDR3 DNA is TGTGCCAGCAGTGGACAGGGGCGGGAGCAGTACTTC. It specifies CASSGQGREQYF.

This clone was recorded once. The chain carries TRBV5-8 and TRBJ2-3; TRBD1 aligns across 10 bases. V lost 4 bases and J lost 1; bases outside the gene matches: 6. The length of the CDR3 is 16 residues. Per the germline V gene, CDR1 is SGHTS and CDR2 is YDEGEE. CDR3 sequence: CASSLPGTGGTDTQYF. CDR3 DNA sequence: TGTGCCAGCAGCCTACCCGGGACAGGGGGCACAGATACGCAGTATTTT. The complete variable domain, with remaining parts taken from reference TRBV5-8 and TRBJ2-3, reads EAGVTQSPTHLIKTRGQQATLRCSPISGHTSVYWYQQALGLGLQFLLWYDEGEERNRGNFPPRFSGRQFPNYSSELNVNALELEDSALYLCASSLPGTGGTDTQYFGPGTRLTVL.

The chain is built from TRBV19 and TRBJ2-2; the D is unclear. Trimming pared 1 base from V and 6 bases from J, leaving 12 bases between. The germline gives CDR1 LNHDA, CDR2 SQIVND (reference sequence). This CDR3 spans 15 amino acids. The chain's CDR3 is CASSIARSGSGELFF. The CDR3 nucleotides read TGTGCCAGTAGTATAGCCCGATCTGGGTCCGGGGAGCTGTTTTTT.

The chain uses TRBV25-1 and TRBJ2-3; 16 bases align to TRBD2. J was trimmed by 4 bases and V by 2 bases; bases with no gene match: 6. Looked up from germline, CDR1 is MGHDK and CDR2 is SYGVNS. The CDR3 covers 18 residues. CDR3 DNA sequence: TGTGCCAGCAGTGAAGCTCTGGGACTAGCGGGGGGGCCAGATACGCAGTATTTT. Protein product: CASSEALGLAGGPDTQYF.

This chain joins TRBV9 and TRBJ1-2; maybe TRBD1 (5 bases). Germline loops: CDR1 SGDLS, CDR2 YYNGEE. V lost 0 bases, J lost 5 bases, and 14 bases lay in between. The CDR3 totals 15 residues. The CDR3 DNA follows: TGTGCCAGCAGCGTAGCTCTGACCAGGGCGTATGGCTACACCTTC. It is translated as CASSVALTRAYGYTF.

The V call is TRBV5-1, the J call TRBJ2-7, with D perhaps matching TRBD1 or TRBD2 (7 bases each). The germline V and J ends were trimmed by 4 bases and 3 bases, with 17 bases remaining between them. This CDR3 is built from 15 residues. The germline gives CDR1 SGHRS, CDR2 YFSETQ. CDR3 in DNA: TGCGCCAGCAGCCCCGGCGGGGGACAGCACTACGAGCAGTACTTC. It codes for CASSPGGGQHYEQYF.

CDR3 coding DNA: TGTGCCAGCTCGGAGGGAAGTGGGGCCAACGTCCTGACTTTC. Protein product: CASSEGSGANVLTF. The chain uses TRBV18 and TRBJ2-6; D perhaps matches TRBD2 (6 bases). The CDR3 covers 14 residues. Trimming left V 6 bases short and J 3 bases short, with 9 bases between. CDR1 KGHSH and CDR2 LQKENI come from the germline V gene.

This rearrangement joins TRBV5-1 to TRBJ2-3; D is uncertain. The CDR3 runs 17 residues. V was clipped by 0 bases and J by 2 bases, with 16 bases between them. Germline V CDR1 and CDR2: SGHRS, YFSETQ. The CDR3 DNA sequence: TGCGCCAGCAGCTTGGCCGGGTGGTTAGCTATCACAGATACGCAGTATTTT. This codes for CASSLAGWLAITDTQYF.

As regards this clone: The junction departs from the called germline gene at one end, perhaps through a read error. The rearrangement links TRBV11-3 to TRBJ2-6; D is unresolved. This CDR3 comprises 16 residues. CDR1 and CDR2 (germline): SGHNT, YENEEA. The CDR3 loop is CASSLEQSSGANVLTF. As DNA, the CDR3 is TGTGCCAGCAGCCTAGAACAGAGCTCTGGGGCCAACGTCCTGACTTTC.

This clone showed up just a few times. V and J are TRBV5-1 and TRBJ1-4; D is undetermined. The CDR3 is made up of 13 amino acids. Trimming stripped 5 bases from V and 3 bases from J, with 8 bases between. CDR1 and CDR2 from the germline V gene are SGHRS and YFSETQ. CDR3 sequence: CASRNGPNEKLFF. In DNA, the CDR3 is TGCGCCAGCAGAAACGGTCCTAATGAAAAACTGTTTTTT.